Following are 8 T cell receptor beta chains from one sample sequenced in a study of cytomegalovirus exposure and HLA in healthy donors. PCR employed 60 Vbeta and 13 Jbeta primers. The table came from immunoSEQ multiplex PCR; TCRdb's copy has only in-frame clones and leaves some out. The sample lists over 100,000 clones; 55% to 80% were seen once. Material: PBMCs. Receptors originate from a human donor in good health.

The V and J genes are TRBV25-1 and TRBJ1-1; D remains ambiguous. This CDR3 spans 15 amino acids. The V and J ends lost 2 bases and 1 base respectively, with 11 bases between them. From germline, CDR1 is MGHDK and CDR2 SYGVNS. The CDR3 region has the DNA TGTGCCAGCAGTGAAGAGTTTGTAGCGAACACTGAAGCTTTCTTT. It specifies CASSEEFVANTEAFF. Filled out from reference TRBV25-1 and TRBJ1-1, the complete variable domain reads EADIYQTPRYLVIGTGKKITLECSQTMGHDKMYWYQQDPGMELHLIHYSYGVNSTEKGDLSSESTVSRIRTEHFPLTLESARPSHTSQYLCASSEEFVANTEAFFGQGTRLTVV.

V is TRBV28 and J is TRBJ2-7; D possibly corresponds to TRBD2 (6 bases). The CDR3 sequence is 13 residues long. The V and J ends lost 8 bases and 0 bases respectively, with 11 bases between them. Germline CDR1 is MDHEN and CDR2 is SYDVKM. Here the CDR3 reads CASLAGTSYEQYF. The DNA of the CDR3 is TGTGCCAGCTTGGCGGGGACCTCCTACGAGCAGTACTTC.

Regarding this clone: At one end, the junction sequence differs from germline, possibly due to a read error. V gene TRBV7-9 combines with J gene TRBJ2-7, with TRBD2 as a possible D gene (6 bases). The CDR3 consists of 12 residues. Looked up from germline, CDR1 is SEHNR and CDR2 is FQNEAQ (reference sequence). CDR3 nucleotides: TGTTCCAGCAGCTCGACTAGCTACGAGCAGTACTTC. Its translation: CSSSSTSYEQYF.

The gene calls are TRBV6-5 and TRBJ2-4; D perhaps matches TRBD1 (5 bases). The CDR3 is made up of 13 amino acids. V gave up 6 bases and J gave up 0 bases, with 6 bases separating them. Germline CDR1 is MNHEY and CDR2 is SVGAGI. The chain's CDR3 is CASRGVAKNIQYF. The CDR3 coding sequence is TGTGCCAGCAGAGGGGTAGCCAAAAACATTCAGTACTTC.

The V call is TRBV21-1, the J call TRBJ2-5; the D call of TRBD1 is as the table states it, not checked on the DNA. TRBV21-1 is a pseudogene locus. The CDR3 runs 14 residues. The CDR3 is CASSNYPGGETQYF. The CDR3 nucleotides are TGTGCCAGCAGCAATTATCCAGGGGGAGAGACCCAGTACTTC.

The V call is TRBV7-3, the J call TRBJ2-3, with 14 positions matching TRBD2. The germline V gene encodes CDR1 SGHTA and CDR2 FQGTGA. CDR3 length: 17 residues. Germline trimming cut 6 bases from V and 6 bases from J; bases unmatched to any gene: 11. CDR3 protein: CASSQVPGTSGSDTQYF. As DNA, the CDR3 is TGTGCCAGCAGTCAAGTCCCCGGGACTAGCGGGAGTGATACGCAGTATTTT.

The sample holds a few counts of this clone. V and J are TRBV7-8 and TRBJ2-7, with TRBD1 matching 10 bases. V was pared by 5 bases and J by 4 bases, with 8 bases of the junction left unmatched. The CDR3 covers 15 residues. Germline CDR1 is SGHVS and CDR2 is FQNEAQ. CDR3 nucleotide sequence: TGTGCCAGCAGCCATGACAGGGGGCCGAATTACGAGCAGTACTTC. Protein sequence: CASSHDRGPNYEQYF.

To note about this clone: Other nucleotide sequences in the sample specify the same CDR3. The J gene is TRBJ2-6, the V gene TRBV9; 12 bases fit TRBD2. This CDR3 has 18 amino acids. V lost 4 bases, J lost 1 base, and 6 bases stayed unmatched. From germline, CDR1 is SGDLS and CDR2 YYNGEE. This CDR3 reads CASSPRLAGGSGANVLTF. CDR3 nucleotides: TGTGCCAGCAGCCCCCGGCTAGCGGGAGGGTCTGGGGCCAACGTCCTGACTTTC.